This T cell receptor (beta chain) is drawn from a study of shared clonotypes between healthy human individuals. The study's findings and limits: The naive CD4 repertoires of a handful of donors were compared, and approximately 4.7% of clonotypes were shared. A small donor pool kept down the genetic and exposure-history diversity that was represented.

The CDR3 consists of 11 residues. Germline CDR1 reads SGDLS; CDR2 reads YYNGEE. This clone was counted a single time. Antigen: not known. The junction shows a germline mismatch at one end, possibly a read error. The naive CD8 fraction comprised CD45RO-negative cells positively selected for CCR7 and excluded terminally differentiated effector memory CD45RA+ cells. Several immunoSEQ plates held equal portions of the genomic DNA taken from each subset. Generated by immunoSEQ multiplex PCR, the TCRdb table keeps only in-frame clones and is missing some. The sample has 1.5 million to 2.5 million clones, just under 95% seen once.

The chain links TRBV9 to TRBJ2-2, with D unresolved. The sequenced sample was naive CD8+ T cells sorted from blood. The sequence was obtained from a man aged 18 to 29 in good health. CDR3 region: CASSATEELFF. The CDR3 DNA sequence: TGTGCCAGCAGCGCGACCGAGGAGCTGTTTTTT.